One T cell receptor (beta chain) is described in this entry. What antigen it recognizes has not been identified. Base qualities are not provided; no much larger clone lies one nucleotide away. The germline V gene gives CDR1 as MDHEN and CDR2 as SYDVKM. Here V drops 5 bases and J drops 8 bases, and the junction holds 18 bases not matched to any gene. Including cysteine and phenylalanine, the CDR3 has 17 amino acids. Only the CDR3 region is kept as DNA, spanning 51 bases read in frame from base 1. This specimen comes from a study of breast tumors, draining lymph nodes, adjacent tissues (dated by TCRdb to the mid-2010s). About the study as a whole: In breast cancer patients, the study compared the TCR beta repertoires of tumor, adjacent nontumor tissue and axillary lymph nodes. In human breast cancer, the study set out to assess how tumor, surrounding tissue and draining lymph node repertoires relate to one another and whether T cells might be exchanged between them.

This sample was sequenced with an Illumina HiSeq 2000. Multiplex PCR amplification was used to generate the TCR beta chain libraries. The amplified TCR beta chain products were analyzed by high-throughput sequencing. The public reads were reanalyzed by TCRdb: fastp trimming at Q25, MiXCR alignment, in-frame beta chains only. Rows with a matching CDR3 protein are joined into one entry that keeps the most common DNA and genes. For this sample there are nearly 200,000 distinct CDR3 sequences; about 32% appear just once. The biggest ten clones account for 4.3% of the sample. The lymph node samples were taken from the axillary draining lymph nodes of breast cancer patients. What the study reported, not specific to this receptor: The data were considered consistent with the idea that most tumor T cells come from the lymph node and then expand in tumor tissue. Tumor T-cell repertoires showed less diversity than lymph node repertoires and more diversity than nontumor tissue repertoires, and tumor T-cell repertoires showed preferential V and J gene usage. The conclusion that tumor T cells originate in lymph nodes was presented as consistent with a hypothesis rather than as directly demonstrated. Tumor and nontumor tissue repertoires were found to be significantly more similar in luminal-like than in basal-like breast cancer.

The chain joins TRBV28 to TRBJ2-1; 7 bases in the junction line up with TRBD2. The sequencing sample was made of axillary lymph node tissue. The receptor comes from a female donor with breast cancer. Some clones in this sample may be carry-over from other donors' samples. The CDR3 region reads CASSTLRGLNGRHEQFF. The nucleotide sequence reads TGTGCCAGCAGTACTCTCCGAGGTTTGAACGGGAGGCATGAGCAGTTCTTC.